These 30 T cell receptor beta chains were sequenced from one sample in a study of cytomegalovirus exposure and HLA in healthy donors. Amplification used 60 Vbeta primers and 13 Jbeta primers. Clones were sequenced by immunoSEQ multiplex PCR, and TCRdb holds only the in-frame ones, with some missing. The profile shows 150,000 to 200,000 clones, over 65% of them singletons. Sequencing input: PBMCs. The receptors originated from a man aged 35 to 55 in good health and CMV-seropositive.

The genes are TRBV2 and TRBJ2-1; 15 bases agree with TRBD2. The CDR3 is 13 amino acids. Germline assignment: CDR1 SNHLY and CDR2 FYNNEI. Trimming at V came to 9 bases and at J to 7 bases, leaving 1 base not matched to a gene. CDR3 sequence reads: CARGTSGGNEQFF. The CDR3 nucleotides read TGTGCCAGGGGGACTAGCGGGGGGAATGAGCAGTTCTTC.

The V call is TRBV13, the J call TRBJ2-7, with 11 bases aligning to TRBD2. J gave up 7 bases and V 5 bases, and 4 bases lay outside the gene matches. Germline V gives CDR1 PRHDT, CDR2 FYEKMQ (reference sequence). The CDR3 consists of 13 residues. In nucleotides, the CDR3 is TGTGCCAGCAGCCCGGGACTAGCGGCTGAGCAGTACTTC. This codes for CASSPGLAAEQYF. Full variable domain (remainder filled in from reference TRBV13 and TRBJ2-7): AAGVIQSPRHLIKEKRETATLKCYPIPRHDTVYWYQQGPGQDPQFLISFYEKMQSDKGSIPDRFSAQQFSDYHSELNMSSLELGDSALYFCASSPGLAAEQYFGPGTRLTVT.

This clone was detected a few times. J is TRBJ2-3 and V is TRBV5-1; D is undetermined. The J call may be faulty, since TRBJ1-5 better matches the DNA end. Germline CDR1 is SGHRS and CDR2 is YFSETQ. There are 14 residues in the CDR3. The CDR3 DNA reads as TGCGCCAGCAGCTTGGAGTGGTTCACAGATACGCAGCATTTT. Translating it yields CASSLEWFTDTQHF.

A few counts support this clone. The chain recombines TRBV7-2 with TRBJ1-1, with D tentatively TRBD1 (6 bases). Germline assignment: CDR1 SGHTA and CDR2 FQGNSA. With 6 bases removed from V and 11 bases from J, the gap between germline ends came to 16 bases. This CDR3 region has 12 residues. The CDR3 DNA sequence: TGTGCCAGCAGAAACTGGAACAGGGATGCTTTCTTT. Residues: CASRNWNRDAFF.

This sequence joins TRBV27 and TRBJ2-2; 9 bases are shared with TRBD1. Looked up from germline, CDR1 is MNHEY and CDR2 is SMNVEV (reference sequence). V lost 3 bases, J lost 7 bases, and 6 bases stayed unmatched. CDR3 length: 15 residues. CDR3 protein: CASSFRDRANGELFF. In DNA form, the CDR3 reads TGTGCCAGCAGTTTTCGGGACAGGGCTAACGGGGAGCTGTTTTTT.

The J gene is TRBJ1-1, the V gene TRBV5-4, with D possibly matching TRBD1 (5 bases). Between the trimmed V and J ends, which lost 2 bases and 5 bases, there was a span of 16 bases. Germline loops: CDR1 SGHNT, CDR2 YYREEE (reference sequence). This CDR3 has 15 residues. The CDR3 sequence: CASSFAGRGVTEAFF. The CDR3 nucleotides are TGTGCCAGCAGCTTTGCGGGACGGGGGGTGACTGAAGCTTTCTTT.

This clone showed up just a few times. This chain connects TRBV29-1 to TRBJ2-7, with TRBD1 as a possible D gene (6 bases). Germline CDR1 reads SQVTM; CDR2 reads ANQGSEA. The CDR3 has 14 residues. V lost 4 bases, J lost 3 bases, and 16 bases lay in between. The DNA of the CDR3 is TGCAGCGTTGGAGGCAGGGGAAAGAACTACGAGCAGTACTTC. Amino acid sequence: CSVGGRGKNYEQYF.

The chain links TRBV7-2 to TRBJ1-4; 8 bases align to TRBD1. The CDR3 totals 15 residues. Germline V lookup: CDR1 SGHTA, CDR2 FQGNSA. After removal of 7 bases from V and 3 bases from J, the junction contained 7 bases not matched to a gene. In nucleotides, the CDR3 is TGTGCCAGCAATCCTCAGGGGGCTGCTAATGAAAAACTGTTTTTT. It codes for CASNPQGAANEKLFF.

This clone was observed a few times. CDR3 residues: CSVVPGVPNTEAFF. CDR3 sequence (DNA): TGCAGCGTTGTTCCGGGGGTCCCGAACACTGAAGCTTTCTTT. The chain has TRBV29-1 and TRBJ1-1, with TRBD1 as a possible D gene (5 bases). This CDR3 has 14 amino acids. CDR1 is SQVTM, CDR2 ANQGSEA, per germline. Trimming took 4 bases from V and 1 from J, leaving 13 bases between them.

The V and J genes are TRBV4-3 and TRBJ2-1, with 9 nucleotides matching TRBD1. Germline values: CDR1 LGHNA, CDR2 YSLEER. The J segment lost 2 bases and the V segment lost 8 bases, leaving 7 bases of the junction unmatched. This CDR3 region has 15 residues. CDR3 sequence reads: CASGRTGGAYNEQFF. CDR3 DNA: TGCGCCAGCGGGAGAACAGGGGGCGCCTACAATGAGCAGTTCTTC.

The chain uses TRBV27 and TRBJ1-2, with a tentative D call TRBD1 (6 bases). The germline V gene has CDR1 MNHEY and CDR2 SMNVEV (reference sequence). CDR3 length: 14 residues. V lost 4 bases, J lost 4 bases, and 13 bases lay in between. The CDR3: CASSWDKNSYGYTF. The CDR3 DNA reads TGTGCCAGCAGTTGGGACAAAAACTCCTATGGCTACACCTTC.

The J gene is TRBJ1-5, the V gene TRBV27, with D perhaps matching TRBD1 (5 bases). The germline V gene encodes CDR1 MNHEY and CDR2 SMNVEV (reference sequence). This CDR3 has 16 amino acids. With 3 bases removed from V and 3 bases from J, the gap between germline ends came to 15 bases. Written as DNA, the CDR3 is TGTGCCAGCAGTTTTTTCGGGGGTGGGTTCAATCAGCCCCAGCATTTT. This translates into CASSFFGGGFNQPQHF.

The V and J genes are TRBV5-6 and TRBJ2-2; D gene ambiguous. Germline assignment: CDR1 SGHDT and CDR2 YYEEEE. V dropped 0 bases and J dropped 2 bases, with 11 bases sitting between them. CDR3 length: 16 amino acids. The CDR3, as DNA: TGTGCCAGCAGCTTGGGGGCAGGAATTAACACCGGGGAGCTGTTTTTT. The encoded protein is CASSLGAGINTGELFF.

This chain uses TRBV14 with TRBJ1-4; D perhaps matches TRBD1 (5 bases). Germline CDR1 SGHDN, CDR2 FVKESK. This CDR3 is built from 16 residues. V dropped 4 bases and J dropped 0 bases, with 12 bases sitting between them. CDR3 coding DNA: TGTGCCAGCAGCCGGCGGGGGGATGCAACTAATGAAAAACTGTTTTTT. Its translation is CASSRRGDATNEKLFF.

The chain employs TRBV27 and TRBJ2-7; the match to TRBD1 covers 8 bases. The J segment lost 7 bases and the V segment lost 1 base, leaving 9 bases of the junction unmatched. Germline V CDR1 and CDR2: MNHEY, SMNVEV (reference sequence). CDR3 length equals 15 residues. The CDR3 loop reads CASSLFRGQGTEQYF. The CDR3 region has the DNA TGTGCCAGCAGTTTATTCAGGGGGCAGGGAACGGAGCAGTACTTC.

This chain links TRBV6-5 with TRBJ1-2; 9 positions match TRBD1. The CDR3 is made up of 15 amino acids. Germline V lookup: CDR1 MNHEY, CDR2 SVGAGI. J was trimmed by 7 bases and V by 0 bases; bases with no gene match: 6. CDR3 coding DNA: TGTGCCAGCAGTTACTCAGGAGGACAGGGGTGTGGCTACACCTTC. It yields the protein CASSYSGGQGCGYTF.

J is TRBJ2-7 and V is TRBV7-2; D possibly corresponds to TRBD2 (6 bases). The CDR3 spans 15 residues. Trimming left V 3 bases short and J 0 bases short, with 12 bases between. Germline V gene lookup returns CDR1 SGHTA and CDR2 FQGNSA. As DNA, the CDR3 is TGTGCCAGCAGCTTGTTGGCCGGGGGCTCCTACGAGCAGTACTTC. It is translated as CASSLLAGGSYEQYF.

This chain joins TRBV28 and TRBJ2-5, with 7 bases aligning to TRBD2. Germline values: CDR1 MDHEN, CDR2 SYDVKM. This CDR3 has 13 residues. V trimming: 7 bases; J trimming: 4 bases; junction bases outside the gene matches: 6. CDR3 DNA: TGTGCCAGCACCCTGCGGGGGAGAGAGACCCAGTACTTC. Its translation: CASTLRGRETQYF.

This clone appeared a few times. The rearrangement links TRBV7-9 to TRBJ2-1; D might be TRBD1 (5 bases). With 0 bases removed from V and 2 bases from J, the gap between germline ends came to 5 bases. The CDR3 covers 14 residues. Germline lookup yields CDR1 SEHNR and CDR2 FQNEAQ (reference sequence). The CDR3 sequence: CASSLATAYNEQFF. As DNA, the CDR3 is TGTGCCAGCAGCTTAGCGACAGCCTACAATGAGCAGTTCTTC. Complete variable domain (other parts from reference TRBV7-9 and TRBJ2-1): DTGVSQNPRHKITKRGQNVTFRCDPISEHNRLYWYRQTLGQGPEFLTYFQNEAQLEKSRLLSDRFSAERPKGSFSTLEIQRTEQGDSAMYLCASSLATAYNEQFFGPGTRLTVL.

This chain joins TRBV9 and TRBJ1-2; a weak D match, TRBD1 (5 bases). This CDR3 region has 15 residues. Trimming took 3 bases from V and 5 from J, leaving 17 bases between them. Germline CDR1 reads SGDLS; CDR2 reads YYNGEE. The chain's CDR3 is CASSEPAGKGYGYTF. In DNA, the CDR3 is TGTGCCAGCAGCGAACCGGCAGGGAAGGGTTATGGCTACACCTTC.

The genes are TRBV10-3 and TRBJ2-7, with a tentative D call TRBD2 (6 bases). CDR1 and CDR2 from the germline V gene are ENHRY and SYGVKD. This CDR3 spans 13 amino acids. The V end lost 6 bases, the J end lost 6 bases, and 15 bases lay between the germline ends. The chain's CDR3 is CAIRAREESEQYF. The CDR3 DNA reads TGTGCCATCAGGGCCAGGGAGGAAAGCGAGCAGTACTTC.

This chain uses TRBV6-6 with TRBJ1-2; TRBD1 might be the D (6 bases). CDR1 MNHNY and CDR2 SVGAGI come from the germline V gene (reference sequence). V lost 5 bases, J lost 1 base, and 14 bases lay in between. CDR3 length: 15 residues. CDR3 region: CASSATGRVNYGYTF. CDR3 nucleotides: TGTGCCAGCAGTGCCACAGGGAGGGTTAACTATGGCTACACCTTC.

This chain links TRBV5-1 with TRBJ2-3; D ambiguous. The CDR3 has 15 residues. V shed 0 bases and J shed 0 bases, with 8 bases lying between them. Germline CDR1 and CDR2: SGHRS and YFSETQ. CDR3 coding DNA: TGCGCCAGCAGCTTGGTTTCCGGGAGCACAGATACGCAGTATTTT. The encoded protein is CASSLVSGSTDTQYF.

This clone was seen only once. The chain recombines TRBV4-3 with TRBJ2-1; D gene uncertain. Germline CDR1 reads LGHNA; CDR2 reads YSLEER. CDR3 size: 14 residues. Trimming took off 2 bases at V and 6 bases at J, with 11 bases between the two ends. The CDR3 bases are TGCGCCAGCAGCCAAACCATCCGACTCAATGAGCAGTTCTTC. Its protein product is CASSQTIRLNEQFF.

This clone occurred a few times. The gene calls are TRBV27 and TRBJ1-5; D unclear. The V end lost 2 bases, the J end lost 7 bases, and 9 bases lay between the germline ends. CDR1 is MNHEY, CDR2 SMNVEV, per germline (reference sequence). The length of the CDR3 is 13 residues. The CDR3 spells CASSLMRAQPQHF. The CDR3 DNA is TGTGCCAGCAGTTTAATGAGGGCACAGCCCCAGCATTTT.

This clone was seen at least ten times. The gene calls are TRBV9 and TRBJ2-2, with D perhaps matching TRBD2 (5 bases). Trimming stripped 3 bases from V and 3 bases from J, with 18 bases between. The V gene's germline CDR1 is SGDLS and CDR2 YYNGEE. This CDR3 has 17 residues. Here the CDR3 reads CASSARTDLPHTGELFF. The CDR3 nucleotides are TGTGCCAGCAGCGCCCGCACGGACTTACCCCACACCGGGGAGCTGTTTTTT.

The chain links TRBV5-8 to TRBJ1-1; tentatively, D is TRBD1 (5 bases). The CDR3 loop spans 12 amino acids. V was shortened by 0 bases and J by 11 bases, with 11 bases between the two germline ends. Germline CDR1 reads SGHTS; CDR2 reads YDEGEE. CDR3 amino acids: CASSLGGGMAFF. CDR3 bases: TGTGCCAGCAGCTTGGGCGGGGGAATGGCTTTCTTT.

The V call is TRBV15, the J call TRBJ1-5; D is possibly TRBD1 (5 bases). The CDR3 extends over 14 amino acids. V lost 1 base and J lost 7, with 11 bases in between. Per germline, CDR1 LNHNV and CDR2 YYDKDF (reference sequence). CDR3 in DNA: TGTGCCACCAGCAGAGGCAGGGTAGAACAGCCCCAGCATTTT. It yields the protein CATSRGRVEQPQHF.

The J gene is TRBJ1-3, the V gene TRBV14; D is perhaps TRBD1 (5 bases). The CDR3 length is 16 residues. Germline V gene lookup returns CDR1 SGHDN and CDR2 FVKESK. Trimming shortened V by 4 bases and J by 2 bases, and 15 bases separated the two germline ends. The CDR3 is CASSPVGGVTGNTIYF. As DNA, the CDR3 is TGTGCCAGCAGCCCTGTGGGGGGGGTAACTGGAAACACCATATATTTT.

The gene calls are TRBV2 and TRBJ1-1; no clear D gene. This CDR3 contains 12 residues. Trimming pared 6 bases from V and 7 bases from J, leaving 12 bases between. CDR1 is SNHLY, CDR2 FYNNEI, per germline. CDR3 amino acids: CASRRDTFEAFF. In DNA form, the CDR3 reads TGTGCCAGCAGGAGGGATACCTTTGAAGCTTTCTTT.